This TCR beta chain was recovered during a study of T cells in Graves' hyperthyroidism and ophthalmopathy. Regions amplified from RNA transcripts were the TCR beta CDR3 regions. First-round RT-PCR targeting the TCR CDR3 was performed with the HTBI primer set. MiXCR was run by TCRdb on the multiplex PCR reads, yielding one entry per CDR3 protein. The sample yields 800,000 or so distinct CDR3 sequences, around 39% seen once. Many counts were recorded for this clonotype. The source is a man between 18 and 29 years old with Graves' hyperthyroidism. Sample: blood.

CDR3 nucleotides: TGCAGCGTTACAGGGACGGGGGAGCAGTACTTC. Protein product: CSVTGTGEQYF. The rearrangement joins TRBV29-1 to TRBJ2-7, with D maybe TRBD1 (6 bases). The V and J ends lost 5 bases and 7 bases respectively, with 12 bases between them. CDR3 size: 11 residues. Germline loops: CDR1 SQVTM, CDR2 ANQGSEA.